The source of this T cell receptor beta chain is a study of cytomegalovirus exposure and HLA in healthy donors. The CDR3 is made up of 16 amino acids. Between the trimmed V and J ends, which lost 4 bases and 6 bases, there was a span of 22 bases. Germline values: CDR1 SGHRS, CDR2 YFSETQ. Primers included in the PCR were 60 Vbeta and 13 Jbeta primers. Some clones are missing from TCRdb's copy, which holds only in-frame ones; the method was immunoSEQ multiplex PCR. The sample shows more than 150,000 clones, 84% of them seen only once. The chain uses TRBV5-1 and TRBJ1-2; D gene unclear. The source material was PBMCs. This sequence was found in a boy aged 5-17 years in good health and CMV-seronegative. This chain's CDR3 is CASSILPGMGVNGYTF. Here the CDR3 DNA reads TGCGCCAGCAGCATTCTCCCTGGGATGGGAGTTAATGGCTACACCTTC. Based on the CDR3 plus reference TRBV5-1 and TRBJ1-2, the full variable domain is KAGVTQTPRYLIKTRGQQVTLSCSPISGHRSVSWYQQTPGQGLQFLFEYFSETQRNKGNFPGRFSGRQFSNSRSEMNVSTLELGDSALYLCASSILPGMGVNGYTFGSGTRLTVV.